These T cell receptor beta chains were read from a single sample in a study of blood T cell repertoires in COVID-19. Sequencing was performed with immunoSEQ multiplex PCR; in TCRdb, only in-frame clones are kept and a portion is missing. The table includes under 300,000 clones, 88% detected once. Sequenced material: PBMCs or T cells enriched from blood (not recorded which). These receptors were taken from a woman aged 55 to 70 in a cohort exposed to, infected with or recovered from COVID-19 (not recorded which). Each CDR3 is given with its conserved first and last residue. Each record gives: clone size, D gene, V gene, J gene, CDR3 DNA, CDR3 protein. The D gene is left open where the match is weak. A clone size is listed for some rows: how often the clone was seen (once, few, many), or a class if it is expanded.

abundance: .
d_gene: TRBD1
v_gene: TRBV3-1/TRBV3-2
j_gene: TRBJ1-1
CDR3nt: TGTGCCAGCAGCATAAGTAAGGGGGCCGTTGAAGCTTTCTTT
CDR3aa: CASSISKGAVEAFF

abundance: .
d_gene: TRBD1
v_gene: TRBV7-6
j_gene: TRBJ1-5
CDR3nt: TGTGCCAGCAGCTTGGGCAGGGGGTCCAATCAGCCCCAGCATTTT
CDR3aa: CASSLGRGSNQPQHF

abundance: .
d_gene: TRBD2
v_gene: TRBV5-6
j_gene: TRBJ2-1
CDR3nt: TGTGCCAGCAGTTTCGGGACTAGCGGGTACAATGAGCAGTTCTTC
CDR3aa: CASSFGTSGYNEQFF

abundance: .
d_gene: TRBD1
v_gene: TRBV7-2
j_gene: TRBJ1-5
CDR3nt: TGTGCCAGCAGCTTGAGCCCACAGGGGGCGAGCAATCAGCCCCAGCATTTT
CDR3aa: CASSLSPQGASNQPQHF

abundance: once
d_gene: TRBD2
v_gene: TRBV10-2
j_gene: TRBJ2-1
CDR3nt: TGCGCCAGCAGTGAACGTCCAGCGGGAGATGACAATGAGCAGTTCTTC
CDR3aa: CASSERPAGDDNEQFF

abundance: few
d_gene: .
v_gene: TRBV4-3
j_gene: TRBJ2-3
CDR3nt: TGCGCCAGCAGCCAAGGAGAGAGGGGCACAGATACGCAGTATTTT
CDR3aa: CASSQGERGTDTQYF

abundance: .
d_gene: TRBD2
v_gene: TRBV25-1
j_gene: TRBJ2-7
CDR3nt: TGTGCCAGCAGAGGGAGGGCCATCGAGCAGTACTTC
CDR3aa: CASRGRAIEQYF

abundance: once
d_gene: TRBD2
v_gene: TRBV19
j_gene: TRBJ2-1
CDR3nt: TGTGCCACCCGGACTAGCGGGAGCGGTGAGCAGTTCTTC
CDR3aa: CATRTSGSGEQFF

abundance: .
d_gene: .
v_gene: TRBV2
j_gene: TRBJ1-3
CDR3nt: TGTGCCAGCAGTGAATGGCAGGGAAGCTCTGGAAACACCATATATTTT
CDR3aa: CASSEWQGSSGNTIYF

abundance: .
d_gene: .
v_gene: TRBV7-3
j_gene: TRBJ2-1
CDR3nt: TGTGCCAGCAGCCCCCTCCCGCGGGCCAATGAGCAGTTCTTC
CDR3aa: CASSPLPRANEQFF

abundance: .
d_gene: TRBD2
v_gene: TRBV27
j_gene: TRBJ2-1
CDR3nt: TGTGCCAGCAGTTTCATCCGGGGTTTCGGGACTAGCGTAAATGAGCAGTTCTTC
CDR3aa: CASSFIRGFGTSVNEQFF

abundance: .
d_gene: .
v_gene: TRBV28
j_gene: TRBJ1-1
CDR3nt: TGTGCCAGCAGTTTATCCCCGACAGTTTTGAACACTGAAGCTTTCTTT
CDR3aa: CASSLSPTVLNTEAFF

abundance: .
d_gene: TRBD1
v_gene: TRBV28
j_gene: TRBJ1-2
CDR3nt: TGTGCCAGCAGTTTTGAGGGGGCGCTTGGGGCTTATGGCTACACCTTC
CDR3aa: CASSFEGALGAYGYTF

abundance: .
d_gene: .
v_gene: TRBV24-1
j_gene: TRBJ2-1
CDR3nt: TGTGCCACCAGTGACGTTGGAGGGGTCGACTACAATGAGCAGTTCTTC
CDR3aa: CATSDVGGVDYNEQFF

abundance: .
d_gene: TRBD2
v_gene: TRBV5-5
j_gene: TRBJ2-7
CDR3nt: TGTGCCAGCAGCCGGACTAGCGGAAGCTCCTACGAGCAGTACTTC
CDR3aa: CASSRTSGSSYEQYF

abundance: few
d_gene: TRBD2
v_gene: TRBV19
j_gene: TRBJ2-2
CDR3nt: TGTGCCAGTAGTACCCCGCAGCGGGAGAACACCGGGGAGCTGTTTTTT
CDR3aa: CASSTPQRENTGELFF

abundance: .
d_gene: TRBD2
v_gene: TRBV6-5
j_gene: TRBJ2-7
CDR3nt: TGTGCCAGCAGTTACTCGGGGCGGACTAGCGGGAGGAAGATATACTTC
CDR3aa: CASSYSGRTSGRKIYF

abundance: .
d_gene: TRBD2
v_gene: TRBV11-2
j_gene: TRBJ2-3
CDR3nt: TGTGCCAGCAGCCATCGGGAGGGCACAGATACGCAGTATTTT
CDR3aa: CASSHREGTDTQYF

abundance: .
d_gene: .
v_gene: TRBV21-1
j_gene: TRBJ2-7
CDR3nt: TGTGCCAGCAGCCCCCGGGATTACGAGCAGTACTTC
CDR3aa: CASSPRDYEQYF

abundance: .
d_gene: TRBD1
v_gene: TRBV19
j_gene: TRBJ2-5
CDR3nt: TGTGCCAGTCAATACAGGGGTACGGAGACCCAGTACTTC
CDR3aa: CASQYRGTETQYF

abundance: .
d_gene: .
v_gene: TRBV18
j_gene: TRBJ1-2
CDR3nt: TGTGCCAGCTCACCACCGTCCGCAGGGAACTATGGCTACACCTTC
CDR3aa: CASSPPSAGNYGYTF

abundance: .
d_gene: .
v_gene: TRBV28
j_gene: TRBJ2-7
CDR3nt: TGTGCCAGCAGTTCCATTCTCGGGCAGTACTTC
CDR3aa: CASSSILGQYF

abundance: few
d_gene: TRBD1
v_gene: TRBV4-1
j_gene: TRBJ2-2
CDR3nt: TGCGCCAGCAGCTCCGGACAGGGCCCGAACACCGGGGAGCTGTTTTTT
CDR3aa: CASSSGQGPNTGELFF

abundance: .
d_gene: .
v_gene: TRBV12-5
j_gene: TRBJ2-3
CDR3nt: TGTGCTAGTGGTCCGGGACTGCCTGGAGGCACAGATACGCAGTATTTT
CDR3aa: CASGPGLPGGTDTQYF

abundance: .
d_gene: .
v_gene: TRBV27
j_gene: TRBJ1-5
CDR3nt: TGTGCCAGCAGCTTCCGGGGGACCAATCAGCCCCAGCATTTT
CDR3aa: CASSFRGTNQPQHF

abundance: once
d_gene: TRBD1
v_gene: TRBV18
j_gene: TRBJ2-3
CDR3nt: TGTGCCAGCTCACTTACGACAGGGGGAAGCACAGATACGCAGTATTTT
CDR3aa: CASSLTTGGSTDTQYF

abundance: .
d_gene: .
v_gene: TRBV6-5
j_gene: TRBJ1-6
CDR3nt: TGTGCCAGCAGTTATTCGAGCTCCTATAATTCACCCCTCCACTTT
CDR3aa: CASSYSSSYNSPLHF

abundance: .
d_gene: TRBD1
v_gene: TRBV7-2
j_gene: TRBJ2-2
CDR3nt: TGTGCCAGCAGCGGGGACAGGGGAAAGTGGACCGGGGAGCTGTTTTTT
CDR3aa: CASSGDRGKWTGELFF

abundance: .
d_gene: TRBD1
v_gene: TRBV25-1
j_gene: TRBJ1-4
CDR3nt: TGTGCCAGCAGTGAATGGACAGGGGCGGCTGAAAAACTGTTTTTT
CDR3aa: CASSEWTGAAEKLFF